This T cell receptor beta chain was retrieved from a study of CD8+ T cells in alopecia areata (dated by TCRdb to between 2018 and 2020). About the study as a whole: Treated patients were enrolled in an open-label pilot trial of oral tofacitinib, 5 to 10 mg twice daily, for moderate-to-severe alopecia areata. Tofacitinib was administered for 6 to 18 months, and 6 months of follow-up off drug were then conducted to assess delayed response and recurrence. The study used high-throughput TCRbeta sequencing to examine T cell clonal expansion in alopecia areata, in both the C3H/HeJ mouse model and human patients. Scalp tissue and sorted CD4+ and CD8+ peripheral blood T cells from patchy and totalis/universalis alopecia areata patients and from healthy controls were covered by human TCRbeta sequencing. Biopsies were taken from tofacitinib-treated patients at baseline and again at 4 and 24 weeks into treatment, and several of those patients also had a later scalp biopsy. Scalp clonality was compared among normal scalp (n=4), patchy alopecia areata scalp (n=8), and alopecia totalis/universalis scalp (n=8). The RNA source kit depended on sample type: the PAXgene miRNA kit for fixed scalp, the miRNeasy kit for PBMCs, and the RNeasy kit for mouse skin. TCRbeta CDR3 regions were amplified by immunoSEQ multiplex PCR using 35 Vbeta forward and 13 Jbeta reverse primers.

The germline V gene encodes CDR1 SQVTM and CDR2 ANQGSEA. Clipping removes 6 bases from V and 9 bases from J, with 6 as the unmatched junction base count. Reading from cysteine to phenylalanine, the CDR3 counts 13 amino acids. Kept here is only the CDR3 DNA, which spans 39 bases and is read in frame from base 1. Overall results and qualifications from the work: Unlike mouse skin, where gammadelta T cells dominate, normal human skin contains resident alphabeta T cells that get sequenced too, which complicates analysis of the scalp TCR repertoire. Compared with normal scalp, lesional scalp had higher clonality and more expanded CD8+ clones, particularly in alopecia totalis/universalis, a pattern that suggests antigenic drive. TCR sequences shared between patients were less clear than in mice, possibly partly because of HLA diversity in the patient population.

The library was obtained by the immunoSEQ multiplex PCR assay. To provide template for TCR sequencing, every sample had RNA extracted and reverse transcribed into cDNA. SuperScript III was used for first-strand cDNA synthesis, primed with a 2:1 mix of oligo-dT and random hexamers. A synthetic immune receptor repertoire was used to gauge amplification bias, and whatever bias remained was removed computationally. On the study's bioinformatics: Raw reads were preprocessed for error removal, and CDR3 was defined according to IMGT conventions as running from the conserved cysteine to phenylalanine. To get clonality, Shannon entropy was normalized by log2 of the number of productive unique TCRs and the result was subtracted from 1. Scalp TCRbeta sequences were cross-referenced with sorted blood CD4 and CD8 repertoires so that the CD4 or CD8 identity of scalp clones could be inferred. Drawn from immuneACCESS, this table holds only the in-frame rearrangements with V and J called that TCRdb kept. Clones are partly lost; checked studies trace under half to an unresolved V gene and leave the rest unexplained. The D gene and trimming were derived from the DNA, and the V and J assignments and clone size from that table. Present in this sample are under 250,000 clones, around 62% of which were seen just once. Approximately 0.5% of the sample rests with the top ten.

Note on this clone: The clone's antigen remains unknown. Base quality data are lacking; no much larger clone is found one base away.

The time point tag for this specimen amounts to: baseline before oral tofacitinib. Lesional scalp punch biopsies and peripheral blood were obtained from alopecia areata patients. PBMCs were isolated by density centrifugation and stained for CD3, CD4 and CD8, and CD4+ and CD8+ T cells were sorted on a FACSAria. This specimen consisted of CD4+ T cells sorted from blood, obtained at week 0. This clonotype was obtained from a human donor with alopecia areata. The rearrangement joined TRBV29-1 to TRBJ1-6, with 9 middle bases fitting TRBD1. The CDR3 region has the sequence CSVGQGVGSPLHF. In nucleotide form, the sequence is TGCAGCGTGGGACAGGGAGTCGGTTCACCCCTCCACTTT.